These T cell receptor beta chains were read from a single sample in a study of cytomegalovirus exposure and HLA in healthy donors. The method was immunoSEQ multiplex PCR; TCRdb's version includes in-frame clones alone and lacks a portion of them. The sample carries about 110,000 clones, 85% to 90% recorded once. Input material: PBMCs. The receptors were sampled from a woman aged 18-35 years in good health and CMV-seronegative. Both conserved end residues are part of each CDR3. The D gene is left open where the match is weak. Size is omitted from some rows. Given values are once, few, many or a class for expanded clones.

D gene: TRBD2
V gene: TRBV5-1
J gene: TRBJ2-2
clone size: NA
CDR3 DNA: TGCGCCAGCAGCTTGGTAGGCGGACTAGCGAACACCGGGGAGCTGTTTTTT
CDR3 protein: CASSLVGGLANTGELFF

D gene: NA
V gene: TRBV7-2
J gene: TRBJ2-1
clone size: NA
CDR3 DNA: TGTGCCAGCAGCTTAGATAGGAGCTACAATGAGCAGTTCTTC
CDR3 protein: CASSLDRSYNEQFF

D gene: TRBD1
V gene: TRBV5-4
J gene: TRBJ2-5
clone size: NA
CDR3 DNA: TGTGCCAGCAGCTCACGGACAGGGGGAGAGACCCAGTACTTC
CDR3 protein: CASSSRTGGETQYF

D gene: TRBD2
V gene: TRBV27
J gene: TRBJ2-3
clone size: NA
CDR3 DNA: TGTGCCAGCAGGACACACGGTCGGGGGGAGGATACGCAGTATTTT
CDR3 protein: CASRTHGRGEDTQYF

D gene: TRBD1
V gene: TRBV19
J gene: TRBJ2-7
clone size: NA
CDR3 DNA: TGTGCCAGTAGTAACGGACAGGGAAAATACGAGCAGTACTTC
CDR3 protein: CASSNGQGKYEQYF

D gene: NA
V gene: TRBV4-1
J gene: TRBJ2-7
clone size: NA
CDR3 DNA: TGCGCCAGCAGCCAAGACGGCGGCTACGAGCAGTACTTC
CDR3 protein: CASSQDGGYEQYF

D gene: TRBD1
V gene: TRBV9
J gene: TRBJ1-2
clone size: NA
CDR3 DNA: TGTGCCAGCAGCCCGAAGAGGGGGCTCGGCTACACCTTC
CDR3 protein: CASSPKRGLGYTF

D gene: TRBD2
V gene: TRBV30
J gene: TRBJ2-1
clone size: NA
CDR3 DNA: TGTGGAAGTAACGGGAGGAGCTCCTACAATGAGCAGTTCTTC
CDR3 protein: CGSNGRSSYNEQFF

D gene: NA
V gene: TRBV5-4
J gene: TRBJ2-7
clone size: NA
CDR3 DNA: TGTGCCAGCAGCTGGCCGGGTAGTCCGAGGGAGCAGTACTTC
CDR3 protein: CASSWPGSPREQYF

D gene: TRBD2
V gene: TRBV29-1
J gene: TRBJ2-7
clone size: NA
CDR3 DNA: TGCAGCGTAGCACTAGGGACTAGCGGGAGCTACGAGCAGTACTTC
CDR3 protein: CSVALGTSGSYEQYF

D gene: TRBD1
V gene: TRBV11-2
J gene: TRBJ2-2
clone size: NA
CDR3 DNA: TGTGCCAGCAGCTTCTACAGGGGGCGACCCACCGGGGAGCTGTTTTTT
CDR3 protein: CASSFYRGRPTGELFF

D gene: NA
V gene: TRBV6-1
J gene: TRBJ1-2
clone size: NA
CDR3 DNA: TGTGCCAGCAGTGAAGAAAAGTGGGGCCACTATGGCTACACCTTC
CDR3 protein: CASSEEKWGHYGYTF

D gene: NA
V gene: TRBV4-3
J gene: TRBJ1-1
clone size: NA
CDR3 DNA: TGCGCCAGCAGCCAAGTCGAGGGGGATCGGGCCACTGAAGCTTTCTTT
CDR3 protein: CASSQVEGDRATEAFF

D gene: TRBD1
V gene: TRBV27
J gene: TRBJ1-1
clone size: NA
CDR3 DNA: TGTGCCAGCAGTTGGGTACAGGGGGGCTTTCTTACTGAAGCTTTCTTT
CDR3 protein: CASSWVQGGFLTEAFF

D gene: NA
V gene: TRBV27
J gene: TRBJ1-2
clone size: NA
CDR3 DNA: TGTGCCAGCAGTTTAGGGGGCGGTTACGGTTCCTCCCTTTATGGCTACACCTTC
CDR3 protein: CASSLGGGYGSSLYGYTF

D gene: TRBD2
V gene: TRBV11-3
J gene: TRBJ2-3
clone size: once
CDR3 DNA: TGTGCCAGCAGCTTTAGCGGGGGGGCAGATACGCAGTATTTT
CDR3 protein: CASSFSGGADTQYF

D gene: TRBD1
V gene: TRBV29-1
J gene: TRBJ1-1
clone size: NA
CDR3 DNA: TGCAGCGTTGAATGGCAGGGGGACACTGAAGCTTTCTTT
CDR3 protein: CSVEWQGDTEAFF

D gene: NA
V gene: TRBV4-3
J gene: TRBJ2-1
clone size: NA
CDR3 DNA: TGCGCCAGCAGCCGGCTTGACACCTACAATGAGCAGTTCTTC
CDR3 protein: CASSRLDTYNEQFF

D gene: TRBD2
V gene: TRBV11-2
J gene: TRBJ2-7
clone size: NA
CDR3 DNA: TGTGCCAGCAGCTCAACACGCGTGACTAGCGGGAGGACCGTCGGGCAGTACTTC
CDR3 protein: CASSSTRVTSGRTVGQYF

D gene: NA
V gene: TRBV19
J gene: TRBJ1-1
clone size: NA
CDR3 DNA: TGTGCCAGTAGTATACCCGGGTACACTGAAGCTTTCTTT
CDR3 protein: CASSIPGYTEAFF

D gene: TRBD2
V gene: TRBV30
J gene: TRBJ2-3
clone size: NA
CDR3 DNA: TGTGCCTGGAGTGCTAGCGGGAGGGCCCTGGATACGCAGTATTTT
CDR3 protein: CAWSASGRALDTQYF

D gene: TRBD1
V gene: TRBV28
J gene: TRBJ2-7
clone size: NA
CDR3 DNA: TGTGCCAGCACCACCGAGGGGGCGGGGCAGTACTTC
CDR3 protein: CASTTEGAGQYF

D gene: TRBD2
V gene: TRBV19
J gene: TRBJ2-3
clone size: NA
CDR3 DNA: TGTGCCAGTAGTCGGTATAGCGGGAGGGTCACAGATACGCAGTATTTT
CDR3 protein: CASSRYSGRVTDTQYF

D gene: NA
V gene: TRBV28
J gene: TRBJ2-7
clone size: few
CDR3 DNA: TGTGCCAGCAGCAAGCAGGACTCCCGCCGCGAGCAGTACTTC
CDR3 protein: CASSKQDSRREQYF

D gene: NA
V gene: TRBV7-9
J gene: TRBJ2-5
clone size: NA
CDR3 DNA: TGTGCCAGCGTCGGGGTTGGGGAGACCCAGTACTTC
CDR3 protein: CASVGVGETQYF

D gene: NA
V gene: TRBV11-2
J gene: TRBJ2-7
clone size: NA
CDR3 DNA: TGTGCCAGCAGCCAAGGGCTAGCATCGTCCGAGCAGTACTTC
CDR3 protein: CASSQGLASSEQYF

D gene: TRBD1
V gene: TRBV5-1
J gene: TRBJ2-3
clone size: NA
CDR3 DNA: TGCGCCAGCAGCTTGGACCGGGACAGACCTACAGATACGCAGTATTTT
CDR3 protein: CASSLDRDRPTDTQYF

D gene: TRBD2
V gene: TRBV28
J gene: TRBJ2-5
clone size: NA
CDR3 DNA: TGTGCCAGCAGTTTAGAGGGACTAGCGGTACAAGAGACCCAGTACTTC
CDR3 protein: CASSLEGLAVQETQYF

D gene: TRBD1
V gene: TRBV7-8
J gene: TRBJ1-2
clone size: NA
CDR3 DNA: TGTGCCAGCAGCGGGCCGACGACAGGGTCAGCCGGTGGCTACACCTTC
CDR3 protein: CASSGPTTGSAGGYTF

D gene: TRBD2
V gene: TRBV11-2
J gene: TRBJ2-7
clone size: NA
CDR3 DNA: TGTGCCAGCAGCAGGACTAGCGGGACTCCAATTGACCCTTACGAGCAGTACTTC
CDR3 protein: CASSRTSGTPIDPYEQYF

D gene: TRBD2
V gene: TRBV6-5
J gene: TRBJ2-5
clone size: NA
CDR3 DNA: TGTGCCAGCAGTTATAGCGGGGCTTCAGAGACCCAGTACTTC
CDR3 protein: CASSYSGASETQYF

D gene: TRBD1
V gene: TRBV4-2
J gene: TRBJ2-7
clone size: NA
CDR3 DNA: TGTGCCAGCAGCCAACTTGGAGCCGGGACAGGCATGCACGAGCAGTACTTC
CDR3 protein: CASSQLGAGTGMHEQYF

D gene: NA
V gene: TRBV4-3
J gene: TRBJ2-4
clone size: NA
CDR3 DNA: TGCGCCAGCAGCCAACAGGGAGGTATTCAGTACTTC
CDR3 protein: CASSQQGGIQYF

D gene: TRBD2
V gene: TRBV11-3
J gene: TRBJ2-2
clone size: NA
CDR3 DNA: TGTGCCAGCAGCCATACTAGCGGGAGCCCCGGGGAGCTGTTTTTT
CDR3 protein: CASSHTSGSPGELFF

D gene: NA
V gene: TRBV10-1
J gene: TRBJ1-3
clone size: NA
CDR3 DNA: TGCATCCGAGGTGGAAACACCATATATTTT
CDR3 protein: CIRGGNTIYF

D gene: NA
V gene: TRBV14
J gene: TRBJ2-3
clone size: NA
CDR3 DNA: TGTGCCAGCAGCCAAGACCGAGAAGATACGCAGTATTTT
CDR3 protein: CASSQDREDTQYF

D gene: NA
V gene: TRBV6-6
J gene: TRBJ2-3
clone size: once
CDR3 DNA: TGTGCCATATCCCGGGAGCTCACAGATACGCAGTATTTT
CDR3 protein: CAISRELTDTQYF

D gene: NA
V gene: TRBV19
J gene: TRBJ1-2
clone size: NA
CDR3 DNA: TGTGCCAGTAGTATAGATCGCAGCCAGGGTGGCTACACCTTC
CDR3 protein: CASSIDRSQGGYTF

D gene: NA
V gene: TRBV11-2
J gene: TRBJ1-2
clone size: NA
CDR3 DNA: TGTGCCAGCAGCCCATCGTATGACTTGGATGGCTACACCTTC
CDR3 protein: CASSPSYDLDGYTF

D gene: NA
V gene: TRBV9
J gene: TRBJ2-7
clone size: NA
CDR3 DNA: TGTGCCAGCAGCCCTTTTAGCGGAAGCTACGAGCAGTACTTC
CDR3 protein: CASSPFSGSYEQYF